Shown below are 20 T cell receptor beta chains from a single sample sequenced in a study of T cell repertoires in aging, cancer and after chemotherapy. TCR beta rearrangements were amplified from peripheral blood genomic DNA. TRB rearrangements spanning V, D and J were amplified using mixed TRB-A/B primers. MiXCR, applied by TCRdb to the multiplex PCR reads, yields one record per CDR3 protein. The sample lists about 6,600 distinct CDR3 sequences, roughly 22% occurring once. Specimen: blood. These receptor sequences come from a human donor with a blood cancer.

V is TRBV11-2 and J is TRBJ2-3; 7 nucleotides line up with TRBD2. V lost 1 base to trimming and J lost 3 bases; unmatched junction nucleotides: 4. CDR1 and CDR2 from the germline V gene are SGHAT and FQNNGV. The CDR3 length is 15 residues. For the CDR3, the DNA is TGTGCCAGCAGCTTAGTTGTACTAGCGACAGATACGCAGTATTTT. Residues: CASSLVVLATDTQYF.

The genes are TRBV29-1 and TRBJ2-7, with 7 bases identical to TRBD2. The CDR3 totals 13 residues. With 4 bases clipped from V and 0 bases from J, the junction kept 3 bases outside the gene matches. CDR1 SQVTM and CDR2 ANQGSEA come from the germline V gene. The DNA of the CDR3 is TGCAGCGTTGCTAGCGGAGTCTCCTACGAGCAGTACTTC. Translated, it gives CSVASGVSYEQYF.

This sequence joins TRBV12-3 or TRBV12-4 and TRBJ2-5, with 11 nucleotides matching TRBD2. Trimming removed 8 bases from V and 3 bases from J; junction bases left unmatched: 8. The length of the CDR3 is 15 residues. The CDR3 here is CASSIAGGLKETQYF. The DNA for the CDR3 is TGTGCCAGCTCTATAGCGGGAGGGCTCAAAGAGACCCAGTACTTC.

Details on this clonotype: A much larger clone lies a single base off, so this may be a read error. CDR3 nucleotide sequence: TGTGCCAGCAGTTTAATGGGCAGTCCTCTCCATGGCTACACCTTC. It translates to CASSLMGSPLHGYTF. The chain is built from TRBV27 and TRBJ1-2; the D is unclear. The CDR3 is made up of 15 amino acids. Germline V gives CDR1 MNHEY, CDR2 SMNVEV (reference sequence). Trimming pared 2 bases from V and 6 bases from J, leaving 16 bases between.

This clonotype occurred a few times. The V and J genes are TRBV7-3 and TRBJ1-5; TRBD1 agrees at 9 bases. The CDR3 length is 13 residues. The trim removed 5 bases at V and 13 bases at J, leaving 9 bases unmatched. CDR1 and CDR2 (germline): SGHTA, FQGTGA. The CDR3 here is CASSRDRGAPQHF. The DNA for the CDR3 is TGTGCCAGCAGCCGCGACAGGGGGGCACCACAGCATTTT.

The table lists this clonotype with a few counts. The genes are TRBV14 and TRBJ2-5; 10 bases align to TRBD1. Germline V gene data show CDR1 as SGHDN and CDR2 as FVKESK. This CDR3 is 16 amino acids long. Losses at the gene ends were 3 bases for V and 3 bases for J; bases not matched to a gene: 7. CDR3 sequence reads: CASSQNPGQGKETQYF. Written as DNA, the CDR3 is TGTGCCAGCAGCCAGAACCCGGGACAGGGGAAAGAGACCCAGTACTTC.

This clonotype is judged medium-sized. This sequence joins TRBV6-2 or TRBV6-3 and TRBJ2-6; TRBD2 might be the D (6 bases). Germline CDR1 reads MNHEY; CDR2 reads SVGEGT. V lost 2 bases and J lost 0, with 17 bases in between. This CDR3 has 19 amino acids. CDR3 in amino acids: CASSYVQGLRSSGANVLTF. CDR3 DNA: TGTGCCAGCAGTTACGTTCAGGGACTCCGCTCCTCTGGGGCCAACGTCCTGACTTTC.

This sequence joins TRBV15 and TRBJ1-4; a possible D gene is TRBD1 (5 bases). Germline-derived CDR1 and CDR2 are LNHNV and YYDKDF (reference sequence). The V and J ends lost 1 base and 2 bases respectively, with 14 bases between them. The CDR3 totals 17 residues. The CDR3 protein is CATSRGQGFSTNEKLFF. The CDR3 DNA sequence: TGTGCCACCAGCAGAGGTCAGGGTTTTTCGACTAATGAAAAACTGTTTTTT.

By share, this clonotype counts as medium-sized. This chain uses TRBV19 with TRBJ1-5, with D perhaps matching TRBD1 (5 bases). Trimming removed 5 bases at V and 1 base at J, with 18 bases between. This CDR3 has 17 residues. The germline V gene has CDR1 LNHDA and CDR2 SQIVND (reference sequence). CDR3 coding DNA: TGTGCCAGTAGTCCCACAAGGCAGGGTAGGAGCAATCAGCCCCAGCATTTT. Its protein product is CASSPTRQGRSNQPQHF.

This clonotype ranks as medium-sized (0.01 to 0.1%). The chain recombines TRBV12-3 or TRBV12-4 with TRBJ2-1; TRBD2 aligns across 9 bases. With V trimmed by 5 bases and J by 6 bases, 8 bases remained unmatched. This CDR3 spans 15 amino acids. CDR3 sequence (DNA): TGTGCCAGCAGTCCACAGGGACTAGCAGGCAATGAGCAGTTCTTC. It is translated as CASSPQGLAGNEQFF.

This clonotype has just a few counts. CDR3 region: CASSRPLGINYGYTF. The CDR3 nucleotides are TGTGCCAGTAGTAGACCCCTTGGAATCAACTATGGCTACACCTTC. The rearrangement uses TRBV19 and TRBJ1-2; the D is unclear. This CDR3 contains 15 residues. The V gene lost 4 bases and the J gene lost 2 bases, with 14 bases spanning the gap. Germline V gene data show CDR1 as LNHDA and CDR2 as SQIVND (reference sequence).

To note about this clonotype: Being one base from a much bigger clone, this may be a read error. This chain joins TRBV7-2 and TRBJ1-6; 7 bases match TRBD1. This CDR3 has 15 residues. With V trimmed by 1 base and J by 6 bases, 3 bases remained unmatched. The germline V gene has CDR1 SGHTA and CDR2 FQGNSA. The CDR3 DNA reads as TGTACCAGCAGCTTAGGGGGGACAGTTAATTCACCCCTCCACTTT. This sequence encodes CTSSLGGTVNSPLHF.

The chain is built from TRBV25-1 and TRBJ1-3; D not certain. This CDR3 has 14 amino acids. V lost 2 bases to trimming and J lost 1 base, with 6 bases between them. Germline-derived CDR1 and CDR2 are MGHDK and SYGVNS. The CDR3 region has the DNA TGTGCCAGCAGTGAAGAGCGTTCTGGAAACACCATATATTTT. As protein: CASSEERSGNTIYF.

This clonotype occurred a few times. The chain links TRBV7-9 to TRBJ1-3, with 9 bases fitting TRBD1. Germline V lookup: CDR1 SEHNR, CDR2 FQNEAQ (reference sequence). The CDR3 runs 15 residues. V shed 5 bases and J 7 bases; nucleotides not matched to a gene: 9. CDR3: CASSRTGTGINTIYF. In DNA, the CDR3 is TGTGCCAGCAGCCGAACCGGGACAGGGATTAACACCATATATTTT.

CDR3 nucleotide sequence: TGCGCCAGCACCTCTTGGGGAGCGGGGAACACCGGGGAGCTGTTTTTT. It is translated as CASTSWGAGNTGELFF. J is TRBJ2-2 and V is TRBV4-3, with D tentatively TRBD2 (6 bases). Germline assignment: CDR1 LGHNA and CDR2 YSLEER. V was pared by 7 bases and J by 1 base, with 16 bases between. This CDR3 is built from 16 residues.

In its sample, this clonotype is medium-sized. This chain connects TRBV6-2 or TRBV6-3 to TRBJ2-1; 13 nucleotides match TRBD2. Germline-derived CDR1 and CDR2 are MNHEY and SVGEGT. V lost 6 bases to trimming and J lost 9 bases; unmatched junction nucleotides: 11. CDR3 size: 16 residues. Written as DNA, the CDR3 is TGTGCCAGCAGGGGGACTAGCGGGAATAGGCGAATTGAGCAGTTCTTC. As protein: CASRGTSGNRRIEQFF.

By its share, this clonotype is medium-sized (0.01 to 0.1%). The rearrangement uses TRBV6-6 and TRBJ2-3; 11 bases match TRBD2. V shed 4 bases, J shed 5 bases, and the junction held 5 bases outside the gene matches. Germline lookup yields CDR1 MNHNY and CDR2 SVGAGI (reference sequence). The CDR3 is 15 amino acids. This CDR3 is CASSSGTSGKDTQYF. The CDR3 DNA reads TGTGCCAGCAGTTCCGGGACTAGCGGTAAAGATACGCAGTATTTT.

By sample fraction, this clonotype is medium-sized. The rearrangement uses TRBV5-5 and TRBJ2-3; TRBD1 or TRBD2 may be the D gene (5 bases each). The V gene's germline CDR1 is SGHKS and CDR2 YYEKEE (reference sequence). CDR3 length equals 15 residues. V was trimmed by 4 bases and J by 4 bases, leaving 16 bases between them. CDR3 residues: CASSGGGGWADTQYF. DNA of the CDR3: TGTGCCAGCAGCGGCGGTGGGGGTTGGGCAGATACGCAGTATTTT.

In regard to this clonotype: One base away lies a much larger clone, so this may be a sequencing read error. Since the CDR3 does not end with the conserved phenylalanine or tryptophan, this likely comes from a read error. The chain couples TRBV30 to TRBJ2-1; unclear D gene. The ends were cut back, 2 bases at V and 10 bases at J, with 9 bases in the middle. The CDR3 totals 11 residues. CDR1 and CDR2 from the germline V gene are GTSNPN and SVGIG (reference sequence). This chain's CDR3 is CAWSLAREQFY. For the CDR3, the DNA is TGTGCCTGGAGTTTGGCCCGGGAGCAGTTCTAC.

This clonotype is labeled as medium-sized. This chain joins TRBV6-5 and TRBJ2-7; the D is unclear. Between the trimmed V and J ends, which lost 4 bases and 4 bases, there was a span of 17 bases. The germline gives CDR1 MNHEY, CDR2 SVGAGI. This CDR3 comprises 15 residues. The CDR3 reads CASSLSTASEYEQYF. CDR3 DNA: TGTGCCAGCAGTTTATCCACCGCGTCAGAGTACGAGCAGTACTTC.